This TCR beta chain was captured in a study of shared clonotypes between healthy human individuals. With 2 bases clipped from V and 0 bases from J, the junction kept 10 bases outside the gene matches. Germline values: CDR1 LNHNV, CDR2 YYDKDF (reference sequence). This CDR3 spans 18 amino acids. Sequencing was performed with immunoSEQ multiplex PCR; in TCRdb, only in-frame clones are kept and a portion is missing. The table lists 400,000 to 600,000 clones, 60% to 80% of them singletons. Sequencing was carried out using PBMCs. This TCR was recovered from a woman between 40 and 55 years old in good health. Some clones in this sample may be carry-over from other donors' samples. The rearrangement links TRBV15 to TRBJ2-1; 7 nucleotides match TRBD1. The CDR3 DNA follows: TGTGCCACCAGCAGATCGACGGACAGGTCGAGCTCCTACAATGAGCAGTTCTTC. It codes for CATSRSTDRSSSYNEQFF.